This entry is about one T cell receptor (beta chain). These data are taken from a study of blood T cell repertoires in COVID-19. Study-level information: The samples span acute and convalescent COVID-19 from the United States, Italy and Spain. T cells, B-cell-depleted T cells, or PBMCs supplied cDNA or gDNA.

Original analysis: Reference gene primer amplification gave estimated nucleated cell counts. Profiling relied on immunoSEQ multiplex PCR, and the TCRdb table lists in-frame clones only, not all of them. V and J calls and clone size follow that table, whereas D and trimming were derived from the DNA. The table has about 70,000 clones, around 90% seen once. J lost 0 bases, V lost 10 bases, and 6 bases had no gene match. CDR1 is SNHLY and CDR2 is FYNNEI in the germline V gene. This CDR3 spans 14 amino acids. This chain joins TRBV2 and TRBJ1-1; 9 nucleotides agree with TRBD1. The sequence was collected from a human donor in a cohort sampled during active COVID-19. Sequences were obtained from peripheral blood. CDR3 in amino acids: CATHGQGMNTEAFF. CDR3 sequence (DNA): TGTGCCACCCACGGACAGGGGATGAACACTGAAGCTTTCTTT.